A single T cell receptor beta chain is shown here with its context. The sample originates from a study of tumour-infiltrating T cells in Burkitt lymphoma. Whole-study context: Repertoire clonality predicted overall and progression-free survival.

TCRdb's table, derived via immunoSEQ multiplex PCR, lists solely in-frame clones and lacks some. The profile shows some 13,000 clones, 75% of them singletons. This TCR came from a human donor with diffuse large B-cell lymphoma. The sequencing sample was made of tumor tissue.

For the CDR3, the DNA is TGTGCCAGCAGTTTGGAGGACCCCTACGAGCAGTACTTC. Its protein is CASSLEDPYEQYF. The rearrangement links TRBV6-1 to TRBJ2-7; D may be TRBD2 (5 bases). From germline, CDR1 is MNHNS and CDR2 SASEGT. The CDR3 has 13 amino acids. Trimming cost V 5 bases and J 2 bases, with 10 bases left between them.